This TCR beta chain was identified during a study of blood T cell repertoires in COVID-19. Across the whole study: Samples came from the United States, Italy and Spain, spanning acute and convalescent COVID-19. Nucleic acid was either cDNA or gDNA, and it came from T cells, B-cell-depleted T cells, or PBMCs.

In the source study's methods: Amplification of reference gene primers provided the estimated nucleated cell counts. Using immunoSEQ multiplex PCR, the repertoire was profiled, and TCRdb retains in-frame clones only, with some absent. That table is the source of V, J and clone size, and D and trimming were worked out from the DNA. The sample consists of 200,000 to 300,000 clones, around 87% of them appearing once. The CDR3 totals 15 residues. Germline CDR1 is SGHNT and CDR2 is YENEEA. Deletions cut 5 bases from V and 3 bases from J, with 14 bases between. Self-reported history from a screening survey and questionnaire set each donor's cohort.

The receptor's source is a woman aged 40 to 55 with acute COVID-19. The chain links TRBV11-3 to TRBJ1-3; D is possibly TRBD1 (6 bases). Sequences were obtained from PBMCs or T cells enriched from blood (not recorded which). This chain's CDR3 is CASSPDHRDGNTIYF. The CDR3 bases are TGTGCCAGCAGCCCCGACCACAGGGATGGAAACACCATATATTTT. Full variable domain (outside the CDR3, taken from reference TRBV11-3 and TRBJ1-3): EAGVVQSPRYKIIEKKQPVAFWCNPISGHNTLYWYLQNLGQGPELLIRYENEEAVDDSQLPKDRFSAERLKGVDSTLKIQPAELGDSAVYLCASSPDHRDGNTIYFGEGSWLTVV.